Below are 5 T cell receptor beta chains sequenced from a single sample in a study of human T cells and chemical hapten exposure. Time point described: patch test 1, 2 weeks after DPC sensitization. The treatment denotes: therapeutic diphenylcyclopropenone sensitization with weekly scalp DPC. TCRdb re-analysed the RACE reads in MiXCR, keeping a single row per CDR3 protein. The profile shows tens of thousands of distinct CDR3 sequences, roughly 10% of them singletons. This specimen consisted of whole blood, obtained in connection with sensitization to the hapten diphenylcyclopropenone (DPC). The receptors originated from a woman aged 50 to 60 with alopecia areata. Some clones in this sample may be carry-over from other donors' samples.

This clonotype came up a few times. The chain joins TRBV4-1 to TRBJ2-1; no firm D call. The CDR3 contains 11 residues. Germline-derived CDR1 and CDR2 are MGHRA and YSYEKL. V lost 3 bases, J lost 6 bases, and 3 bases lay in between. CDR3 protein: CASSHFNEQFF. The CDR3 coding sequence is TGCGCCAGCAGCCACTTCAATGAGCAGTTCTTC.

The chain uses TRBV18 and TRBJ1-2; 9 positions match TRBD1. This CDR3 is 13 amino acids long. CDR1 is KGHSH, CDR2 LQKENI, per germline. Losses at the gene ends were 8 bases for V and 3 bases for J; bases not matched to a gene: 4. The CDR3 DNA follows: TGTGCCAGCGGGACAGGGATAGACTATGGCTACACCTTC. Its translation: CASGTGIDYGYTF. Based on the CDR3 plus reference TRBV18 and TRBJ1-2, the full variable domain is NAGVMQNPRHLVRRRGQEARLRCSPMKGHSHVYWYRQLPEEGLKFMVYLQKENIIDESGMPKERFSAEFPKEGPSILRIQQVVRGDSAAYFCASGTGIDYGYTFGSGTRLTVV.

In this sample, this clonotype turned up many times. The chain has TRBV7-8 and TRBJ1-1; no reliable D call. The CDR3 sequence is 14 residues long. Trimming shortened V by 2 bases and J by 0 bases, and 7 bases separated the two germline ends. The germline V gene encodes CDR1 SGHVS and CDR2 FQNEAQ. Here the CDR3 reads CASSLRVMNTEAFF. The CDR3 DNA follows: TGTGCCAGCAGCTTAAGGGTAATGAACACTGAAGCTTTCTTT.

Ten or more counts support this clonotype. The rearrangement uses TRBV20-1 and TRBJ2-1; TRBD1 agrees at 9 bases. The V gene end was trimmed by 3 bases and the J gene end by 7 bases; junction bases not matched to a gene: 10. Germline V CDR1 and CDR2: DFQATT, SNEGSKA (reference sequence). This CDR3 comprises 15 residues. The CDR3 here is CSASGTGIWGNEQFF. CDR3 bases: TGCAGTGCTAGCGGGACAGGGATCTGGGGGAATGAGCAGTTCTTC.

This clonotype has ten or more counts. The genes are TRBV29-1 and TRBJ2-1; D is perhaps TRBD2 (6 bases). CDR1 SQVTM and CDR2 ANQGSEA come from the germline V gene. The CDR3 loop spans 14 amino acids. V lost 7 bases and J 7 bases, leaving 20 bases between the germline ends. In DNA, the CDR3 is TGCAGCGCTTCCCTCAGCGGGCCTATGAATGAGCAGTTCTTC. Amino acid sequence: CSASLSGPMNEQFF.